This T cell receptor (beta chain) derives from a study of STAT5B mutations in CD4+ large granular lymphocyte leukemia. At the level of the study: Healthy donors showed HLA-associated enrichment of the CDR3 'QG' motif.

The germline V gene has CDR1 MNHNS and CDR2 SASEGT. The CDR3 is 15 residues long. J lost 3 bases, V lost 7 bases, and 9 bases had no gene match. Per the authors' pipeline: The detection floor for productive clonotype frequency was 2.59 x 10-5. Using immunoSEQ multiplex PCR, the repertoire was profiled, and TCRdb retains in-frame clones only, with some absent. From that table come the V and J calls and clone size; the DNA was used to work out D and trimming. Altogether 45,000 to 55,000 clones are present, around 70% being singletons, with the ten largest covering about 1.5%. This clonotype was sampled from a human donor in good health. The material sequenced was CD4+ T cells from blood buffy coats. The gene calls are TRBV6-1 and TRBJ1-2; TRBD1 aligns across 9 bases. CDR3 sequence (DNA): TGTGCCAGCATTACAGGGGGCGCAGGCGACTATGGCTACACCTTC. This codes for CASITGGAGDYGYTF.